The 3 T cell receptor beta chains below were found in one sample sequenced in a study of cytomegalovirus exposure and HLA in healthy donors (dated by TCRdb to the late 2010s). Library preparation employed the immunoSEQ multiplex PCR assay. This immuneACCESS table, as held by TCRdb, lists in-frame sequences with V and J called but not all clones. Of the missing ones, under half trace to an unresolved V gene in checked studies; the others have no known cause. The sample table contains 330,000 or so clones; only one count was recorded for about nine tenths of them. The top ten hold around 0.8% of the sample. Sequenced material: PBMCs. The receptors were sampled from a young woman in good health and CMV-seronegative.

The V gene is TRBV5-4, the J gene TRBJ2-7; TRBD2 matches at 10 bases. The CDR3 length is 16 residues. Germline CDR1 is SGHNT and CDR2 is YYREEE (reference sequence). J lost 4 bases, V lost 4 bases, and 11 bases had no gene match. CDR3 bases: TGTGCCAGCAGCCCCCCAGGGGCTAGCGGGAGTTACGAGCAGTACTTC. It encodes CASSPPGASGSYEQYF. The full variable domain, its missing parts supplied by reference TRBV5-4 and TRBJ2-7, is ETGVTQSPTHLIKTRGQQVTLRCSSQSGHNTVSWYQQALGQGPQFIFQYYREEENGRGNFPPRFSGLQFPNYSSELNVNALELDDSALYLCASSPPGASGSYEQYFGPGTRLTVT.

This chain connects TRBV27 to TRBJ1-2; D gene unclear. V lost 5 bases to trimming and J lost 8 bases, with 21 bases between them. The V gene's germline CDR1 is MNHEY and CDR2 SMNVEV (reference sequence). The CDR3 is made up of 15 amino acids. CDR3 sequence reads: CASSPRVISPTGYTF. The CDR3 DNA is TGTGCCAGCAGTCCTCGTGTTATTAGTCCCACCGGCTACACCTTC.

The V gene is TRBV13, the J gene TRBJ2-1; perhaps TRBD2 as D (7 bases). V lost 2 bases and J lost 5, with 10 bases in between. The CDR3 runs 14 residues. Germline V lookup: CDR1 PRHDT, CDR2 FYEKMQ (reference sequence). The CDR3 reads CASSLMGGHNEQFF. The CDR3 coding sequence is TGTGCCAGCAGCTTAATGGGGGGGCACAATGAGCAGTTCTTC. The whole variable domain, filled in from reference TRBV13 and TRBJ2-1, reads AAGVIQSPRHLIKEKRETATLKCYPIPRHDTVYWYQQGPGQDPQFLISFYEKMQSDKGSIPDRFSAQQFSDYHSELNMSSLELGDSALYFCASSLMGGHNEQFFGPGTRLTVL.